Listed here are 18 T cell receptor beta chains from one sample, sequenced in a study of vaccination and CD4 T cells after COVID-19. With the Oncomine TCR Beta short-read assay, DNA from cultured CD4+ T cells was sequenced. TCRdb ran MiXCR on the PCR reads and lists one entry per CDR3 protein. The repertoire holds more than 15,000 distinct CDR3 sequences, around 30% seen once, with roughly 18% in the top ten. The treatment here: approximately 9-day PBMC culture with coronavirus spike peptide pools or control peptides (ViraFEST assay). Their antigen targets remain unknown. Sequenced sample: cultured CD4+ T cells from blood. Every receptor here comes from a human donor with COVID-19.

This clonotype has only a few counts. The chain joins TRBV6-1 to TRBJ2-5; the D gene is possibly TRBD2 (5 bases). CDR1 is MNHNS and CDR2 is SASEGT in the germline V gene. This CDR3 has 13 amino acids. The V and J ends lost 2 bases and 5 bases respectively, with 9 bases between them. The CDR3 region has the DNA TGTGCCAGCAGTGAATTCGAGCGGGAGACCCAGTACTTC. Translating it yields CASSEFERETQYF.

This clonotype showed up just a few times. V and J are TRBV7-8 and TRBJ1-1; 9 bases agree with TRBD1. Germline trimming cut 5 bases from V and 5 bases from J; bases unmatched to any gene: 12. This CDR3 region has 16 residues. Per germline, CDR1 SGHVS and CDR2 FQNEAQ. The CDR3 DNA follows: TGTGCCAGCAGCCTATTTACAGGGGGCGCGGGTACTGAAGCTTTCTTT. Protein product: CASSLFTGGAGTEAFF. Filled out from reference TRBV7-8 and TRBJ1-1, the complete variable domain reads GAGVSQSPRYKVAKRGQDVALRCDPISGHVSLFWYQQALGQGPEFLTYFQNEAQLDKSGLPSDRFFAERPEGSVSTLKIQRTQQEDSAVYLCASSLFTGGAGTEAFFGQGTRLTVV.

Worth noting for this clonotype: One end of the junction does not line up with germline, which may come from a read error. This chain links TRBV6-4 with TRBJ1-2; D not resolved. Germline V gene sequence: CDR1 MRHNA, CDR2 SNTAGT. The CDR3 loop spans 14 amino acids. The CDR3 here is CASGSEGANYGYSF. For the CDR3, the DNA is TGTGCCAGCGGAAGTGAGGGAGCTAACTATGGCTACTCCTTC.

The genes are TRBV20-1 and TRBJ2-5; the D gene is possibly TRBD1 (6 bases). The length of the CDR3 is 13 residues. The V end was cut by 3 bases, the J end by 4 bases, with 12 bases between. CDR1 is DFQATT and CDR2 is SNEGSKA in the germline V gene (reference sequence). CDR3 DNA: TGCAGTGCTAGCCCGGGACAATCAGAGACCCAGTACTTC. It is translated as CSASPGQSETQYF.

The chain recombines TRBV27 with TRBJ2-7; TRBD2 matches 8 bases. V dropped 6 bases and J dropped 0; count of bases not matched to a gene: 7. The CDR3 covers 15 residues. Germline V gives CDR1 MNHEY, CDR2 SMNVEV (reference sequence). For the CDR3, the DNA is TGTGCCAGCAGGGAAATAGCGGGAAGCTCCTACGAGCAGTACTTC. Encoded protein: CASREIAGSSYEQYF.

This clonotype has a handful of counts. V is TRBV7-8 and J is TRBJ2-7; D is perhaps TRBD1 or TRBD2 (6 bases each). V was trimmed by 7 bases and J by 3 bases, leaving 10 bases between them. The CDR3 runs to 12 residues. Looked up from germline, CDR1 is SGHVS and CDR2 is FQNEAQ. The CDR3, as DNA: TGTGCCAGCAAAGGGGGGTTCTACGAGCAGTACTTC. It encodes CASKGGFYEQYF. Full variable domain (remainder filled in from reference TRBV7-8 and TRBJ2-7): GAGVSQSPRYKVAKRGQDVALRCDPISGHVSLFWYQQALGQGPEFLTYFQNEAQLDKSGLPSDRFFAERPEGSVSTLKIQRTQQEDSAVYLCASKGGFYEQYFGPGTRLTVT.

This clonotype was seen more than once but under ten times. The V call is TRBV6-2 or TRBV6-3, the J call TRBJ1-2, with 7 nucleotides matching TRBD1. With V trimmed by 10 bases and J by 4 bases, 9 bases remained unmatched. This CDR3 is 13 amino acids long. Germline loops: CDR1 MNHEY, CDR2 SVGEGT. CDR3 protein: CATRQGAVYGYTF. The CDR3, as DNA: TGTGCCACCAGACAGGGCGCTGTCTATGGCTACACCTTC.

The chain employs TRBV29-1 and TRBJ1-5; D is undetermined. Trimming took 4 bases from V and 6 from J, leaving 13 bases between them. This CDR3 region has 13 residues. From germline, CDR1 is SQVTM and CDR2 ANQGSEA. CDR3 in DNA: TGCAGCGTTGTCTTGCAGGTGGGTCAGCCCCAGCATTTT. Amino acids: CSVVLQVGQPQHF.

V is TRBV7-2 and J is TRBJ2-7, with D hard to call. Trimming removed 4 bases at V and 4 bases at J, with 11 bases between. The germline V gene has CDR1 SGHTA and CDR2 FQGNSA. CDR3 size: 13 residues. CDR3 coding DNA: TGTGCCAGCAGCTCCCTTCTAAATTACGAGCAGTACTTC. Translating it yields CASSSLLNYEQYF. Combining the CDR3 with reference TRBV7-2 and TRBJ2-7 gives the whole variable domain GAGVSQSPSNKVTEKGKDVELRCDPISGHTALYWYRQSLGQGLEFLIYFQGNSAPDKSGLPSDRFSAERTGGSVSTLTIQRTQQEDSAVYLCASSSLLNYEQYFGPGTRLTVT.

The chain uses TRBV18 and TRBJ1-1; 7 nucleotides match TRBD1. This CDR3 comprises 13 residues. Germline CDR1 KGHSH, CDR2 LQKENI. The V segment lost 4 bases and the J segment 6 bases; nucleotides outside the gene matches: 5. The DNA of the CDR3 is TGTGCCAGCTCACGACAGGGAAACGCTGAAGCTTTCTTT. Its translation is CASSRQGNAEAFF.

The chain has TRBV28 and TRBJ2-7; possibly TRBD1 for D (6 bases). The germline V gene encodes CDR1 MDHEN and CDR2 SYDVKM. V lost 5 bases and J 2 bases, leaving 13 bases between the germline ends. The CDR3 extends over 14 amino acids. DNA for the CDR3: TGTGCCAGCAGTCCCACGGGGACACCCTACGAGCAGTACTTC. It codes for CASSPTGTPYEQYF.

The chain combines TRBV5-4 with TRBJ1-6; D gene ambiguous. CDR1 is SGHNT and CDR2 is YYREEE in the germline V gene (reference sequence). The CDR3 totals 14 residues. V was trimmed by 4 bases and J by 7 bases, leaving 12 bases between them. The CDR3: CASSTQQSNSPLHF. CDR3 sequence (DNA): TGTGCCAGCAGCACCCAACAATCCAATTCACCCCTCCACTTT.

This clonotype turned up a few times. The chain combines TRBV19 with TRBJ1-5; 10 bases fit TRBD1. Germline CDR1 is LNHDA and CDR2 is SQIVND (reference sequence). V trimming: 8 bases; J trimming: 2 bases; junction bases outside the gene matches: 9. The CDR3 spans 16 residues. For the CDR3, the DNA is TGTGCCAGTTCCAACCCGACAGGGGGCCGCAATCAGCCCCAGCATTTT. It codes for CASSNPTGGRNQPQHF.

Regarding this clonotype: Mismatch with germline at one junction end may stem from a read error. The V and J genes are TRBV7-7 and TRBJ2-1; tentative D call: TRBD2 (6 bases). Germline CDR1 and CDR2: SSHAT and FNYEAQ (reference sequence). This CDR3 has 15 residues. The DNA for the CDR3 is TGTGCTAGCAGCTCGGAGGGAAGCTCCTACAATGAGCAGTTCTTC. The encoded protein is CASSSEGSSYNEQFF.

This clonotype ranks as medium-sized. The chain is built from TRBV11-2 and TRBJ1-2; D uncertain. Per the germline V gene, CDR1 is SGHAT and CDR2 is FQNNGV. This CDR3 has 12 residues. Trimming shortened V by 5 bases and J by 3 bases, and 7 bases separated the two germline ends. The CDR3 protein is CASSIGHYGYTF. CDR3 DNA sequence: TGTGCCAGCAGCATAGGACACTATGGCTACACCTTC.

This clonotype is deemed medium-sized. The chain has TRBV10-3 and TRBJ1-2, with 8 bases matching TRBD1. This CDR3 contains 15 residues. Trimming cost V 10 bases and J 6 bases; bases outside gene matches: 16. CDR1 and CDR2 from the germline V gene are ENHRY and SYGVKD. CDR3 sequence (DNA): TGTGCCACCCAACGATCCAGACAGGGGCCTCATGGCTACACCTTC. It specifies CATQRSRQGPHGYTF.

CDR3 bases: TGTGCCAGCAGCTTAGGACGGGAGGTCCAGTACTTC. It codes for CASSLGREVQYF. This chain uses TRBV11-3 with TRBJ2-5; 7 nucleotides align to TRBD2. V was clipped by 1 base and J by 10 bases; unmatched bases: 3. Germline lookup yields CDR1 SGHNT and CDR2 YENEEA. There are 12 residues in the CDR3. Based on the CDR3 plus reference TRBV11-3 and TRBJ2-5, the full variable domain is EAGVVQSPRYKIIEKKQPVAFWCNPISGHNTLYWYLQNLGQGPELLIRYENEEAVDDSQLPKDRFSAERLKGVDSTLKIQPAELGDSAVYLCASSLGREVQYFGPGTRLLVL.

This clonotype was seen only a few times. J is TRBJ2-5 and V is TRBV20-1; 7 bases are a match to TRBD1. Per the germline V gene, CDR1 is DFQATT and CDR2 is SNEGSKA (reference sequence). The length of the CDR3 is 14 residues. V lost 5 bases, J lost 5 bases, and 11 bases stayed unmatched. For the CDR3, the DNA is TGCAGTGCTCACCAAACAGGGGCGGGTGAGACCCAGTACTTC. This translates into CSAHQTGAGETQYF.